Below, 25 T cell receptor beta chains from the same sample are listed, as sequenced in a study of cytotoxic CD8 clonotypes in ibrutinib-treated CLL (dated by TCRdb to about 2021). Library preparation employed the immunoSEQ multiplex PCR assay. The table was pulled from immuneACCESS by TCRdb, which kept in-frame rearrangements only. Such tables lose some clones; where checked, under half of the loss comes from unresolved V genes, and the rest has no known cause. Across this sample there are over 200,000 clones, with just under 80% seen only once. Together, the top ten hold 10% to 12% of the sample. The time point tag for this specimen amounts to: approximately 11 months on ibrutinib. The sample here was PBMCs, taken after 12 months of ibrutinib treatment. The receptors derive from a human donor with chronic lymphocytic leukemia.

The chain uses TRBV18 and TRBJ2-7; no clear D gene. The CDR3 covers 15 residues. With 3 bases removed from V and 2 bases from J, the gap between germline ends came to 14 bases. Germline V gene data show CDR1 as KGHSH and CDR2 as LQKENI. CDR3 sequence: CASSPALDRPYEQYF. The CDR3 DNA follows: TGTGCCAGCTCACCGGCCCTAGACCGCCCCTACGAGCAGTACTTC.

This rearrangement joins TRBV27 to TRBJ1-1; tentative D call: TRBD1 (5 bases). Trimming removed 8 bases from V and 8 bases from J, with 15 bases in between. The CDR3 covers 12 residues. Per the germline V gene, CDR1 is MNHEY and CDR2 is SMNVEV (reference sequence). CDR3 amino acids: CASSQGGLEAFF. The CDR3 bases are TGTGCCAGCTCCCAGGGAGGACTCGAAGCTTTCTTT.

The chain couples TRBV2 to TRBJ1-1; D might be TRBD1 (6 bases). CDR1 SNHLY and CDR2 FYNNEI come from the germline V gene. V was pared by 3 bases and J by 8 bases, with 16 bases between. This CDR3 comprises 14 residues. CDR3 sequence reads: CASSDMGQGLEAFF. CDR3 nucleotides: TGTGCCAGCAGTGACATGGGCCAGGGGCTGGAAGCTTTCTTT.

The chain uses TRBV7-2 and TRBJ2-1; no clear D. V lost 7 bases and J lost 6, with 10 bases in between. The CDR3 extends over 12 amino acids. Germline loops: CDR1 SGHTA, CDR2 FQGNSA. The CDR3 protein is CASTNPFNEQFF. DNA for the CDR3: TGTGCCAGCACCAATCCCTTCAATGAGCAGTTCTTC.

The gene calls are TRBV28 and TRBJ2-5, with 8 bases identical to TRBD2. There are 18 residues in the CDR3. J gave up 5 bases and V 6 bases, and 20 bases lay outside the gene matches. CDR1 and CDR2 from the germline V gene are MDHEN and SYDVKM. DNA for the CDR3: TGTGCCAGCAGAATGGGGGGATTTCGCGGGAGGCCAAGGGAGACCCAGTACTTC. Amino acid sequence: CASRMGGFRGRPRETQYF. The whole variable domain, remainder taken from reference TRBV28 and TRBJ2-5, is DVKVTQSSRYLVKRTGEKVFLECVQDMDHENMFWYRQDPGLGLRLIYFSYDVKMKEKGDIPEGYSVSREKKERFSLILESASTNQTSMYLCASRMGGFRGRPRETQYFGPGTRLLVL.

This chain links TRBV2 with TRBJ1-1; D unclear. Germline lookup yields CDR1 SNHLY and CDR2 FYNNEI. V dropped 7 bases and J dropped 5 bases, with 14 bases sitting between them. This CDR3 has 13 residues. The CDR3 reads CASNEEMGTEAFF. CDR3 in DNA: TGTGCCAGCAACGAGGAGATGGGAACTGAAGCTTTCTTT.

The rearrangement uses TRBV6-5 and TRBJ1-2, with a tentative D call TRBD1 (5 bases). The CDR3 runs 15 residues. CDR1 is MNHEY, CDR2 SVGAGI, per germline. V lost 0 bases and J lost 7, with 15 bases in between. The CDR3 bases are TGTGCCAGCAGTTACTCACCGGGACCGGGAGGTGGCTACACCTTC. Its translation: CASSYSPGPGGGYTF.

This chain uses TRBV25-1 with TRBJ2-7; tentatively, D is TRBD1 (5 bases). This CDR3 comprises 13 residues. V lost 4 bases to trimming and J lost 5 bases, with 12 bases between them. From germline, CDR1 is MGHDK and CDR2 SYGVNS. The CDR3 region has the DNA TGTGCCAGCAGTGTCTACCAGGGCAACGAGCAGTACTTC. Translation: CASSVYQGNEQYF.

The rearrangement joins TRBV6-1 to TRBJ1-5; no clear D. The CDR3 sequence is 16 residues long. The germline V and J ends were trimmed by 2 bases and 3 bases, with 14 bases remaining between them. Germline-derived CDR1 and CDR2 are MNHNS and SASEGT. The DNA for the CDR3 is TGTGCCAGCAGTGAAAGGTGGGGTTTCAACAATCAGCCCCAGCATTTT. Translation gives CASSERWGFNNQPQHF.

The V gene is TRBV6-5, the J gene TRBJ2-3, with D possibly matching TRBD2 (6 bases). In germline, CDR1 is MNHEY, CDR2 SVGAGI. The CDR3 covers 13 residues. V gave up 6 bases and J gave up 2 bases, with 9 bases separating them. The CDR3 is CASRGLSTDTQYF. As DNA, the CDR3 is TGTGCCAGCAGAGGACTATCCACAGATACGCAGTATTTT.

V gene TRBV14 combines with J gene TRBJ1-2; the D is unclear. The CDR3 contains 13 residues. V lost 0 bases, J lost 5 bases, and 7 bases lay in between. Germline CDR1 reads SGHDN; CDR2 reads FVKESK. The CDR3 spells CASSQDLQYGYTF. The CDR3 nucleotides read TGTGCCAGCAGCCAAGATCTTCAGTATGGCTACACCTTC. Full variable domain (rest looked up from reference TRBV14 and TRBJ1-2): EAGVTQFPSHSVIEKGQTVTLRCDPISGHDNLYWYRRVMGKEIKFLLHFVKESKQDESGMPNNRFLAERTGGTYSTLKVQPAELEDSGVYFCASSQDLQYGYTFGSGTRLTVV.

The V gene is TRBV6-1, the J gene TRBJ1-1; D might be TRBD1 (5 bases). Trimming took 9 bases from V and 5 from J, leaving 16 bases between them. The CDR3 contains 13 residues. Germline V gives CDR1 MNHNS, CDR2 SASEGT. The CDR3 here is CASGRVVGTEAFF. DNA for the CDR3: TGTGCCAGTGGCAGGGTGGTGGGAACTGAAGCTTTCTTT.

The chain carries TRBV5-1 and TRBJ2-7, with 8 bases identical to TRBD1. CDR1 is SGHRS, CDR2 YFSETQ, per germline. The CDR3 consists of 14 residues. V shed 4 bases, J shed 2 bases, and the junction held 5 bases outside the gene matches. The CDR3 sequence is CASSPRQGTYEQYF. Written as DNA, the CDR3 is TGCGCCAGCAGCCCAAGACAGGGGACCTACGAGCAGTACTTC.

The chain's CDR3 is CASSLSGLETQYF. The CDR3 DNA reads as TGTGCCAGCAGTTTGTCGGGGCTCGAGACCCAGTACTTC. This chain joins TRBV27 and TRBJ2-5; perhaps D is TRBD1 or TRBD2 (5 bases each). The CDR3 totals 13 residues. Germline CDR1 is MNHEY and CDR2 is SMNVEV (reference sequence). V was shortened by 3 bases and J by 5 bases, with 10 bases between the two germline ends.

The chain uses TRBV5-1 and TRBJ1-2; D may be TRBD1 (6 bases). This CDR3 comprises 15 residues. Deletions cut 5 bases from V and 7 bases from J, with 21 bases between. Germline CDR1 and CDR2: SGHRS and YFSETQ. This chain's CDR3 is CASRTQGSDMSGYTF. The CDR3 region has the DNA TGCGCCAGCAGGACTCAGGGGTCGGACATGTCTGGCTACACCTTC. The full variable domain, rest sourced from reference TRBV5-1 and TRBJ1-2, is KAGVTQTPRYLIKTRGQQVTLSCSPISGHRSVSWYQQTPGQGLQFLFEYFSETQRNKGNFPGRFSGRQFSNSRSEMNVSTLELGDSALYLCASRTQGSDMSGYTFGSGTRLTVV.

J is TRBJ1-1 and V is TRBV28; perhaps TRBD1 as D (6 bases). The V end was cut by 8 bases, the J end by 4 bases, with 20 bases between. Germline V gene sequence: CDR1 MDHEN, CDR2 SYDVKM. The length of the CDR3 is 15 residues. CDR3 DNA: TGTGCCAGCCTTATTCAATGGGGGGCCGGCACTGAAGCTTTCTTT. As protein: CASLIQWGAGTEAFF. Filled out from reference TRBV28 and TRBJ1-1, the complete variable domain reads DVKVTQSSRYLVKRTGEKVFLECVQDMDHENMFWYRQDPGLGLRLIYFSYDVKMKEKGDIPEGYSVSREKKERFSLILESASTNQTSMYLCASLIQWGAGTEAFFGQGTRLTVV.

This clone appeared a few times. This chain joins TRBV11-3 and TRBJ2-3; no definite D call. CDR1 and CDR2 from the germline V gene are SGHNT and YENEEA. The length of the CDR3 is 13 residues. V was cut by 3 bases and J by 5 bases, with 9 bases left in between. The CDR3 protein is CASSLGSGDTQYF. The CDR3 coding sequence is TGTGCCAGCAGCTTGGGGTCCGGAGATACGCAGTATTTT.

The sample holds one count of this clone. The CDR3 DNA reads as TGTGCCAGCAGTTTCAGGGGGGAGACCCAGTACTTC. As protein: CASSFRGETQYF. The chain carries TRBV28 and TRBJ2-5; 7 bases map to TRBD1. CDR1 and CDR2 (germline): MDHEN, SYDVKM. The CDR3 contains 12 residues. Trimming at V came to 3 bases and at J to 5 bases, leaving 0 bases not matched to a gene.

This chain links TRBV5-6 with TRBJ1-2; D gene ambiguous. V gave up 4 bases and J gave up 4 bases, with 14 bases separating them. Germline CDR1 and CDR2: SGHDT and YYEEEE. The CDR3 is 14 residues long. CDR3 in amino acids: CASSARHRTYGYTF. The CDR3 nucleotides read TGTGCCAGCAGCGCGAGACACCGGACCTATGGCTACACCTTC.

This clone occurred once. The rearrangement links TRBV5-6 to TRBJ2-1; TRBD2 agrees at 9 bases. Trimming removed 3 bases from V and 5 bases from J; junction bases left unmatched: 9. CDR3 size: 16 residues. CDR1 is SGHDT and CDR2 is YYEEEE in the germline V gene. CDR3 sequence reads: CASSYGLALGNNEQFF. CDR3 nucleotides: TGTGCCAGCAGCTACGGACTAGCGCTAGGCAACAATGAGCAGTTCTTC.

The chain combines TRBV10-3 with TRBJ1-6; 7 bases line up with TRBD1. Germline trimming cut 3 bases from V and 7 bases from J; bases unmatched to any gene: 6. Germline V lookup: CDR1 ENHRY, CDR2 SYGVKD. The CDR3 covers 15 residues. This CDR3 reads CAISDKQGSNSPLHF. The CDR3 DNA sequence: TGTGCCATCAGTGACAAACAGGGGTCGAATTCACCCCTCCACTTT.

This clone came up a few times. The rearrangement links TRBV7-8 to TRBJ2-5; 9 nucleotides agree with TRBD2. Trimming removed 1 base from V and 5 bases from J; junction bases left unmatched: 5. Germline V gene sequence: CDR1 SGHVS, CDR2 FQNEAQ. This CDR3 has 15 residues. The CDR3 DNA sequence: TGTGCCAGCAGCTTAGGTAGCGGGAGTTGGGAGACCCAGTACTTC. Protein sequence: CASSLGSGSWETQYF.

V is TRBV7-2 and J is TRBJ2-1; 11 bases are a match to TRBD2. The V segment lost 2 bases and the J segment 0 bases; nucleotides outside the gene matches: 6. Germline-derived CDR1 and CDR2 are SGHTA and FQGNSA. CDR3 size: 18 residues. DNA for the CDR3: TGTGCCAGCAGCTTAAGGCTAGCGGGGGGCCCCTCCTACAATGAGCAGTTCTTC. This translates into CASSLRLAGGPSYNEQFF.

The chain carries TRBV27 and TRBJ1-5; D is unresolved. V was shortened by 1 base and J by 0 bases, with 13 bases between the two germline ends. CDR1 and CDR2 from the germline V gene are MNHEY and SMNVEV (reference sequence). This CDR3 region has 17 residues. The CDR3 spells CASSLFGGLYSNQPQHF. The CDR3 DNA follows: TGTGCCAGCAGTTTATTCGGCGGACTATATAGCAATCAGCCCCAGCATTTT.

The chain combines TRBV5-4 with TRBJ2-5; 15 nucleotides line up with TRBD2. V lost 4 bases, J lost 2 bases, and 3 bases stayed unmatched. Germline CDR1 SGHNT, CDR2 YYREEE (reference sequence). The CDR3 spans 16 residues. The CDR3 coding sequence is TGTGCCAGCAGCCCCGGGACTAGCGGGGGGCAAGAGACCCAGTACTTC. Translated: CASSPGTSGGQETQYF. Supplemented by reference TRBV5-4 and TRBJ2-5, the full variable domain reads ETGVTQSPTHLIKTRGQQVTLRCSSQSGHNTVSWYQQALGQGPQFIFQYYREEENGRGNFPPRFSGLQFPNYSSELNVNALELDDSALYLCASSPGTSGGQETQYFGPGTRLLVL.